This T cell receptor beta chain was documented in a study of blood T cell repertoires in COVID-19. Study context: Acute and convalescent COVID-19 specimens originated in the United States, Italy and Spain. From T cells, B-cell-depleted T cells, or PBMCs came the material, which was cDNA or gDNA.

The CDR3 runs to 14 residues. Germline lookup yields CDR1 MNHEY and CDR2 SVGAGI. Trimming left V 6 bases short and J 1 base short, with 12 bases between. Sequencing used immunoSEQ multiplex PCR; TCRdb keeps in-frame clones, though not all of them. This table holds 200,000 to 250,000 clones, around 83% found once. The count of this clone is one. This receptor was identified in a man aged 45-65 years with active or convalescent COVID-19. The J gene is TRBJ1-1, the V gene TRBV6-5; perhaps TRBD1 as D (6 bases). The sequenced material came from peripheral blood. The CDR3 is CASSPRGSNTEAFF. In DNA form, the CDR3 reads TGTGCCAGCAGCCCGAGGGGGTCGAACACTGAAGCTTTCTTT.